This T cell receptor (beta chain) was captured in a study of blood T cell repertoires in COVID-19. The wider study: Samples came from the United States, Italy and Spain, spanning acute and convalescent COVID-19. PBMCs, B-cell-depleted T cells, or T cells were the source of the cDNA or gDNA that made up the material.

Per the study methods: By means of reference gene primer amplification, nucleated cell counts were estimated. The protocol was immunoSEQ multiplex PCR, while the TCRdb copy is restricted to in-frame clones and leaves out a portion. V and J calls and clone size follow that table, whereas D and trimming were derived from the DNA. The sample shows about 100,000 clones, over 75% of them seen only once. Trimming cost V 9 bases and J 6 bases, with 18 bases left between them. Germline V gene data show CDR1 as MNHEY and CDR2 as SVGAGI. The CDR3 extends over 14 amino acids. The receptor comes from a human donor in a cohort sampled during active COVID-19. The J gene is TRBJ1-5, the V gene TRBV6-5; D call uncertain. Sequencing input: peripheral blood. The CDR3 reads CASCGQLVGQPQHF. Written as DNA, the CDR3 is TGTGCCAGTTGCGGGCAGTTAGTGGGTCAGCCCCAGCATTTT.